These 31 T cell receptor beta chains originate from one sample sequenced in a study of T-cell memory formation after mild COVID-19. TCRdb processed the 5' RACE reads anew with MiXCR; each CDR3 protein has one entry. The sample holds roughly 110,000 distinct CDR3 sequences; approximately 15% are singletons and the top ten take around two fifths. The material sequenced was PBMCs or a T cell subset sorted from them (not recorded which). The origin of the receptors is a man aged 18 to 29 who had mild COVID-19 (a few samples of this study predate the infection). Cell type and time point are not known.

V is TRBV6-1 and J is TRBJ2-7; the match to TRBD1 covers 9 bases. Germline V CDR1 and CDR2: MNHNS, SASEGT. V dropped 5 bases and J dropped 5; count of bases not matched to a gene: 7. The CDR3 totals 14 residues. The CDR3 region has the DNA TGTGCCAGCAGTCCAACCGGGACAGGGAACGAGCAGTACGTC. Amino acids: CASSPTGTGNEQYV.

This clonotype was detected many times. The chain combines TRBV27 with TRBJ2-3, with D possibly being TRBD1 (6 bases). Trimming stripped 4 bases from V and 2 bases from J, with 10 bases between. This CDR3 has 14 amino acids. Germline CDR1 reads MNHEY; CDR2 reads SMNVEV (reference sequence). The CDR3 DNA reads as TGTGCCAGCAGTTCACGGGACACCACAGATACGCAGTATTTT. Protein product: CASSSRDTTDTQYF.

This clonotype has just a few counts. This chain joins TRBV7-2 and TRBJ2-1; tentatively, D is TRBD2 (5 bases). CDR1 is SGHTA, CDR2 FQGNSA, per germline. The CDR3 extends over 13 amino acids. Trimming took 3 bases from V and 7 from J, leaving 10 bases between them. CDR3 residues: CASSFTSGNEQFF. CDR3 nucleotides: TGTGCCAGCAGCTTTACTTCGGGGAATGAGCAGTTCTTC.

The chain couples TRBV28 to TRBJ2-7; D is unclear. This CDR3 has 13 residues. V shed 2 bases and J shed 2 bases, with 7 bases lying between them. The germline CDR1 and CDR2 sequences are MDHEN and SYDVKM. CDR3 amino acids: CASSLRQTYEQYV. CDR3 sequence (DNA): TGTGCCAGCAGTTTACGGCAGACCTACGAGCAGTACGTC.

This clonotype was counted many times. The rearrangement joins TRBV6-5 to TRBJ1-3; no clear D gene. From germline, CDR1 is MNHEY and CDR2 SVGAGI. Trimming pared 6 bases from V and 0 bases from J, leaving 12 bases between. The CDR3 has 15 amino acids. The CDR3 nucleotides are TGTGCCAGCAGCCCCACGGGAGGCTCTGGAAACACCATATATTTT. Its protein product is CASSPTGGSGNTIYF.

This clonotype was found many times. This chain uses TRBV7-9 with TRBJ2-7, with no clear D. With 5 bases removed from V and 5 bases from J, the gap between germline ends came to 7 bases. This CDR3 has 11 residues. Per the germline V gene, CDR1 is SEHNR and CDR2 is FQNEAQ (reference sequence). CDR3 sequence: CASSRANEQYF. The CDR3 DNA follows: TGTGCCAGCAGCCGAGCTAACGAGCAGTACTTC.

The chain joins TRBV27 to TRBJ2-1; 10 bases agree with TRBD2. This CDR3 comprises 14 residues. CDR1 and CDR2 from the germline V gene are MNHEY and SMNVEV (reference sequence). The V gene end was trimmed by 6 bases and the J gene end by 4 bases; junction bases not matched to a gene: 3. CDR3 region: CASRWTSGYNEQFF. CDR3 sequence (DNA): TGTGCCAGCAGATGGACTAGCGGTTACAATGAGCAGTTCTTC.

The CDR3 DNA is TGTGCCACCAGTTCCGAGACAAACACCGGGGAGCTGTTTTTT. Its translation is CATSSETNTGELFF. The chain employs TRBV24-1 and TRBJ2-2, with no clear D. The germline CDR1 and CDR2 sequences are KGHDR and SFDVKD. Trimming pared 6 bases from V and 2 bases from J, leaving 9 bases between. This CDR3 is built from 14 residues.

This clonotype was seen more than once but under ten times. V and J are TRBV6-5 and TRBJ2-7, with D tentatively TRBD2 (7 bases). Per germline, CDR1 MNHEY and CDR2 SVGAGI. V was pared by 3 bases and J by 0 bases, with 12 bases between. This CDR3 is built from 15 residues. CDR3 residues: CASSYKGGLSYEQYF. CDR3 sequence (DNA): TGTGCCAGCAGTTATAAGGGGGGGCTCTCCTACGAGCAGTACTTC.

This clonotype has at least ten counts. The gene calls are TRBV29-1 and TRBJ1-6; D gene ambiguous. In germline, CDR1 is SQVTM, CDR2 ANQGSEA. Trimming stripped 4 bases from V and 6 bases from J, with 13 bases between. This CDR3 has 14 amino acids. CDR3 residues: CSVGEGRGNSPLHF. The CDR3 DNA reads TGCAGCGTTGGAGAAGGTCGGGGTAATTCACCCCTCCACTTT.

V is TRBV3-1 and J is TRBJ1-6, with a possible D match to TRBD1 (6 bases). The germline V and J ends were trimmed by 4 bases and 9 bases, with 13 bases remaining between them. This CDR3 region has 14 residues. Germline-derived CDR1 and CDR2 are LGHDT and YNNKEL (reference sequence). CDR3 bases: TGTGCCAGCAGCCCAGGGGTACCCAGTTCACCCCTCCACTTT. Translation gives CASSPGVPSSPLHF.

The V call is TRBV5-1, the J call TRBJ2-3; D is undetermined. The germline V gene has CDR1 SGHRS and CDR2 YFSETQ. The V end lost 4 bases, the J end lost 3 bases, and 12 bases lay between the germline ends. The CDR3 is made up of 14 amino acids. CDR3 bases: TGCGCCAGCAGCCGGCTGGGCGGAACAGATACGCAGTATTTT. Translation gives CASSRLGGTDTQYF.

In this sample, this clonotype turned up many times. The chain's CDR3 is CASSYSHEQFF. The CDR3 DNA sequence: TGTGCCAGCAGTTACTCCCATGAGCAGTTCTTC. The chain combines TRBV6-5 with TRBJ2-1; D gene unclear. Germline V gene lookup returns CDR1 MNHEY and CDR2 SVGAGI. V was pared by 0 bases and J by 8 bases, with 2 bases between. The CDR3 extends over 11 amino acids.

This clonotype came up a few times. The V gene is TRBV14, the J gene TRBJ2-7; 7 positions agree with TRBD1. This CDR3 contains 15 residues. Germline V lookup: CDR1 SGHDN, CDR2 FVKESK. The V segment lost 0 bases and the J segment 3 bases; nucleotides outside the gene matches: 5. The CDR3 protein is CASSQETGFLYEQYF. The DNA of the CDR3 is TGTGCCAGCAGCCAAGAGACAGGGTTCCTCTACGAGCAGTACTTC.

The chain couples TRBV12-3 or TRBV12-4 to TRBJ1-6; D may be TRBD1 (5 bases). V lost 4 bases and J lost 11, with 15 bases in between. The CDR3 sequence is 14 residues long. The CDR3 DNA follows: TGTGCCAGCAGTTCACTCCTCAGGGTTGCACCCCTCCACTTT. Residues: CASSSLLRVAPLHF.

The sample holds a few counts of this clonotype. This rearrangement joins TRBV7-9 to TRBJ1-2; TRBD1 aligns across 7 bases. Per germline, CDR1 SEHNR and CDR2 FQNEAQ (reference sequence). The trim removed 1 base at V and 4 bases at J, leaving 0 bases unmatched. The CDR3 has 13 residues. The CDR3 region has the DNA TGTGCCAGCAGCTTAGAGGGGGCCTATGGCTACACCTTC. Its translation is CASSLEGAYGYTF.

The chain is built from TRBV27 and TRBJ1-1; D is unresolved. The CDR3 runs to 15 residues. CDR1 MNHEY and CDR2 SMNVEV come from the germline V gene (reference sequence). V was cut by 3 bases and J by 4 bases, with 15 bases left in between. The CDR3 region is CASSFSGGLPTEAFF. The CDR3 DNA reads TGTGCCAGCAGTTTCAGTGGTGGGTTGCCCACTGAAGCTTTCTTT.

This clonotype has only a few counts. J is TRBJ1-1 and V is TRBV12-3 or TRBV12-4; no clear D. V dropped 6 bases and J dropped 4 bases, with 12 bases sitting between them. CDR3 length: 13 amino acids. This CDR3 reads CASRGWPGTEAFF. CDR3 coding DNA: TGTGCCAGCAGGGGATGGCCGGGCACTGAAGCTTTCTTT.

The chain joins TRBV7-9 to TRBJ2-5; D gene uncertain. Germline CDR1 is SEHNR and CDR2 is FQNEAQ (reference sequence). V was clipped by 5 bases and J by 5 bases, with 12 bases between them. This CDR3 is 13 amino acids long. The CDR3 region has the DNA TGTGCCAGCAGCCTCTTAGCTGGGGAGACCCAGTACTTC. This translates into CASSLLAGETQYF. The variable domain in full, with the rest retrieved from reference TRBV7-9 and TRBJ2-5, is DTGVSQNPRHKITKRGQNVTFRCDPISEHNRLYWYRQTLGQGPEFLTYFQNEAQLEKSRLLSDRFSAERPKGSFSTLEIQRTEQGDSAMYLCASSLLAGETQYFGPGTRLLVL.

V gene TRBV6-2 or TRBV6-3 combines with J gene TRBJ2-1; tentative D call: TRBD2 (5 bases). CDR1 and CDR2 (germline): MNHEY, SVGEGT. Between the trimmed V and J ends, which lost 6 bases and 7 bases, there was a span of 16 bases. The CDR3 totals 14 residues. For the CDR3, the DNA is TGTGCCAGCAGGGACTCTAAGGTAGGGAATGAGCAGTTCTTC. Protein: CASRDSKVGNEQFF.

The chain couples TRBV30 to TRBJ2-7; 12 bases are a match to TRBD1. The CDR3 extends over 14 amino acids. The junction had 4 bases not matched to a gene; V was cut back by 2 bases and J by 5 bases. CDR1 GTSNPN and CDR2 SVGIG come from the germline V gene (reference sequence). The CDR3 spells CAWSKGQGANEQYF. Here the CDR3 DNA reads TGTGCCTGGAGTAAGGGACAGGGGGCCAACGAGCAGTACTTC.

The chain employs TRBV20-1 and TRBJ2-5, with D tentatively TRBD1 or TRBD2 (5 bases each). Germline CDR1 is DFQATT and CDR2 is SNEGSKA (reference sequence). The CDR3 runs 12 residues. With 3 bases removed from V and 11 bases from J, the gap between germline ends came to 16 bases. The CDR3 protein is CSASMPARGQYF. The DNA of the CDR3 is TGCAGTGCTAGTATGCCGGCGAGGGGTCAGTACTTC.

The table lists this clonotype with a few counts. This chain connects TRBV4-3 to TRBJ1-6; D unresolved. The germline V gene has CDR1 LGHNA and CDR2 YSLEER. Trimming took off 0 bases at V and 13 bases at J, with 16 bases between the two ends. The CDR3 runs 15 residues. CDR3 coding DNA: TGCGCCAGCAGCCAAGAAGGGCCTCTCCCTCGTCCCCTCCACTTT. Protein product: CASSQEGPLPRPLHF.

This clonotype has just a few counts. The rearrangement uses TRBV9 and TRBJ1-5; D is perhaps TRBD1 (6 bases). V was trimmed by 3 bases and J by 4 bases, leaving 11 bases between them. Germline lookup yields CDR1 SGDLS and CDR2 YYNGEE. CDR3 length: 14 amino acids. CDR3 DNA sequence: TGTGCCAGCAGCGCATACCAGGGGAATCAGCCCCAGCATTTT. This codes for CASSAYQGNQPQHF.

Remarks on this clonotype: A much bigger clone sits one base away, suggesting this may be a read error. The chain is built from TRBV4-1 and TRBJ2-7; perhaps TRBD2 as D (6 bases). This CDR3 spans 13 amino acids. Germline V lookup: CDR1 MGHRA, CDR2 YSYEKL. CDR3 bases: TGCGCCAGAAGCCAAATGTGGGGAGGCGAGCAGTACTTC. This codes for CARSQMWGGEQYF.

This clonotype has only a few counts. The rearrangement uses TRBV5-1 and TRBJ2-4; TRBD2 is a possible D gene (5 bases). V lost 0 bases to trimming and J lost 3 bases, with 13 bases between them. This CDR3 is 16 amino acids long. Per germline, CDR1 SGHRS and CDR2 YFSETQ. The CDR3 sequence is CASSLVAGPLKNIQYF. CDR3 coding DNA: TGCGCCAGCAGCTTGGTCGCGGGCCCCCTCAAAAACATTCAGTACTTC.

This sequence joins TRBV6-5 and TRBJ1-2, with no clear D. V lost 1 base, J lost 5 bases, and 11 bases lay in between. CDR3 length: 14 amino acids. The germline CDR1 and CDR2 sequences are MNHEY and SVGAGI. The CDR3 loop is CASSYCGLQYGYTF. For the CDR3, the DNA is TGTGCCAGCAGTTACTGTGGATTACAGTATGGCTACACCTTC.

This clonotype was seen ten or more times. This chain joins TRBV20-1 and TRBJ2-7, with TRBD2 identical over 8 bases. The V and J ends lost 5 bases and 5 bases, in that order; junction bases with no gene match: 14. This CDR3 is built from 15 residues. Looked up from germline, CDR1 is DFQATT and CDR2 is SNEGSKA (reference sequence). CDR3 coding DNA: TGCAGTGCTCCAGGGAGACTAGCGCAGGGTAACGAGCAGTACTTC. It specifies CSAPGRLAQGNEQYF.

This clonotype came up a few times. The gene calls are TRBV5-5 and TRBJ2-7, with 8 nucleotides matching TRBD1. Looked up from germline, CDR1 is SGHKS and CDR2 is YYEKEE (reference sequence). CDR3 length: 15 residues. Germline trimming cut 4 bases from V and 3 bases from J; bases unmatched to any gene: 9. As DNA, the CDR3 is TGTGCCAGCAGCCCGGACAGGGTTACAGACTACGAGCAGTACTTC. The encoded protein is CASSPDRVTDYEQYF.

In its sample, this clonotype was seen a few times. The V and J genes are TRBV9 and TRBJ2-2; D could derive from TRBD1 or TRBD2 (5 bases each). Germline V lookup: CDR1 SGDLS, CDR2 YYNGEE. This CDR3 comprises 16 residues. Trimming removed 4 bases at V and 3 bases at J, with 16 bases between. This CDR3 is CASSSPEGRDTGELFF. The CDR3 DNA reads as TGTGCCAGCAGCTCCCCCGAGGGGCGGGACACCGGGGAGCTGTTTTTT.

V gene TRBV6-5 combines with J gene TRBJ2-3; 11 positions match TRBD2. Germline V gene data show CDR1 as MNHEY and CDR2 as SVGAGI. The J segment lost 4 bases and the V segment lost 2 bases, leaving 5 bases of the junction unmatched. The CDR3 is made up of 16 amino acids. In DNA form, the CDR3 reads TGTGCCAGCAGTTACCTAGCGGGGGGTTTCCCAGATACGCAGTATTTT. Encoded protein: CASSYLAGGFPDTQYF.